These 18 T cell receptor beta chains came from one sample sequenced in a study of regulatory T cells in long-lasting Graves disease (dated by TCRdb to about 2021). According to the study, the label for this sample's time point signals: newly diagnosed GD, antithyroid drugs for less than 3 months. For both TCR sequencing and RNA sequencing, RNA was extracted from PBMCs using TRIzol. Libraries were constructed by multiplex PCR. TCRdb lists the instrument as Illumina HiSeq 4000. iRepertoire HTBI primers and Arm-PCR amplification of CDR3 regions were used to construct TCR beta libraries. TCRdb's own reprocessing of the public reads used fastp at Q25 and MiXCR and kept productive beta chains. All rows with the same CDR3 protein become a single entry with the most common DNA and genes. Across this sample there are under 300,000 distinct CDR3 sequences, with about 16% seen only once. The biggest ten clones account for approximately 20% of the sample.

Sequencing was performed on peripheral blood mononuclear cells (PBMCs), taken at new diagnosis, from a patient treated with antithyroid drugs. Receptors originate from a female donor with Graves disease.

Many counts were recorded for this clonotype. The CDR3 loop is CASRPKSWTGGANSPLHF. For the CDR3, the DNA is TGTGCCAGTCGCCCTAAGTCATGGACAGGGGGCGCAAATTCACCCCTCCACTTT. The chain employs TRBV19 and TRBJ1-6, with 11 bases lining up with TRBD1. V was clipped by 8 bases and J by 7 bases; unmatched bases: 16. This CDR3 comprises 18 residues. The germline CDR1 and CDR2 sequences are LNHDA and SQIVND (reference sequence).

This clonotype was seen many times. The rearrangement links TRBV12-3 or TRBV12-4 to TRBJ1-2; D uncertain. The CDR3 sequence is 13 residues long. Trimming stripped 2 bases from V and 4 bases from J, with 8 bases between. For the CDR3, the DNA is TGTGCCAGCAGTTTAAGGGTTGGCTATGGCTACACCTTC. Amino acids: CASSLRVGYGYTF.

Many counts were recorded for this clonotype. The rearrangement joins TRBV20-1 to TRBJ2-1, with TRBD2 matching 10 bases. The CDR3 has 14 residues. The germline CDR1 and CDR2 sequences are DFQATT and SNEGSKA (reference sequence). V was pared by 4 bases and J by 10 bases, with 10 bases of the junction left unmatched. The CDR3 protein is CSAMASGSWGEQFF. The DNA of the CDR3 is TGCAGTGCTATGGCTAGCGGGAGCTGGGGGGAGCAGTTCTTC.

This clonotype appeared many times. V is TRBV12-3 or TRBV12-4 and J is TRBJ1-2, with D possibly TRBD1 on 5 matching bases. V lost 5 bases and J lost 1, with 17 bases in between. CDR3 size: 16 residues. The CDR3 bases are TGTGCCAGCAGTCCCGCCTTTCTTAGGGGTAACTATGGCTACACCTTC. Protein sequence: CASSPAFLRGNYGYTF.

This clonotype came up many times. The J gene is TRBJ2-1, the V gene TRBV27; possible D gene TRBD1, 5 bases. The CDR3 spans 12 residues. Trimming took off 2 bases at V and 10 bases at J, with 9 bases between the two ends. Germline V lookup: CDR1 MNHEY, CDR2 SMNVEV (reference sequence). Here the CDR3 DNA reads TGTGCCAGCAGTTTACAAGGGGTAGAGCAGTTCTTC. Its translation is CASSLQGVEQFF.

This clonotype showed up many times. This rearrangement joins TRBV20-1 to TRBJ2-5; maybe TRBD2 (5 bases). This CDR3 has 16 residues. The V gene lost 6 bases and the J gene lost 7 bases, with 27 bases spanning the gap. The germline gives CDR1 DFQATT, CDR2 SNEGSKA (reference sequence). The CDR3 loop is CSAPPPLDTQAGTQYF. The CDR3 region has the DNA TGCAGTGCGCCCCCCCCCCTTGATACTCAGGCGGGGACCCAGTACTTC.

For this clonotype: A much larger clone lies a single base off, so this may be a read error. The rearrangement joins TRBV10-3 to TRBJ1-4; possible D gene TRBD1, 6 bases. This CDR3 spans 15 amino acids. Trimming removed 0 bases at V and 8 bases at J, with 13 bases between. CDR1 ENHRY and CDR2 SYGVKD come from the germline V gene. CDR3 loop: CAISESSRGGEKLFF. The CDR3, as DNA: TGTGCCATCAGTGAGTCGAGCAGGGGCGGCGAAAAACTGTTTTTT.

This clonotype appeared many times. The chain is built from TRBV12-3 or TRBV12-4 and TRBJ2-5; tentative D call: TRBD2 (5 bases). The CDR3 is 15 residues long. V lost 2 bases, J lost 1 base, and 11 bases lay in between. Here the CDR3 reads CASSLLGSSQETQYF. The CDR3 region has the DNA TGTGCCAGCAGTTTACTAGGGAGCTCCCAAGAGACCCAGTACTTC.

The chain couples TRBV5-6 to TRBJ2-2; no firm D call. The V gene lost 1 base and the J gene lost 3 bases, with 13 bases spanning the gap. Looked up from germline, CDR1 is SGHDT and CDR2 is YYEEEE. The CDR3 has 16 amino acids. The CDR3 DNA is TGTGCCAGCAGCTTGTCCCCTCTAAGGGACACCGGGGAGCTGTTTTTT. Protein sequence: CASSLSPLRDTGELFF.

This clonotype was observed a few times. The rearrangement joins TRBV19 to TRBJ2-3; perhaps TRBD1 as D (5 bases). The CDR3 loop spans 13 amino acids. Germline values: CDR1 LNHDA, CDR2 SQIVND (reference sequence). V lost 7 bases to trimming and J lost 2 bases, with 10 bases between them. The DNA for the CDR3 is TGTGCCAGTAAACAGGACCTCACAGATACGCAGTATTTT. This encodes CASKQDLTDTQYF. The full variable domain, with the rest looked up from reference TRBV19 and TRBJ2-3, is DGGITQSPKYLFRKEGQNVTLSCEQNLNHDAMYWYRQDPGQGLRLIYYSQIVNDFQKGDIAEGYSVSREKKESFPLTVTSAQKNPTAFYLCASKQDLTDTQYFGPGTRLTVL.

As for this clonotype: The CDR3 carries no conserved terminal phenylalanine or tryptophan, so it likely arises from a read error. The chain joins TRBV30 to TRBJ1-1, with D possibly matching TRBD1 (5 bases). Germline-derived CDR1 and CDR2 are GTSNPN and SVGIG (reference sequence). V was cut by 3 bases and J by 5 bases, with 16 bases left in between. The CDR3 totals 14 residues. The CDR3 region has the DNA TGTGCCTGGAGCAGAAGGGGCCGCGGAACTGAAGCTTTCCTT. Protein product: CAWSRRGRGTEAFL.

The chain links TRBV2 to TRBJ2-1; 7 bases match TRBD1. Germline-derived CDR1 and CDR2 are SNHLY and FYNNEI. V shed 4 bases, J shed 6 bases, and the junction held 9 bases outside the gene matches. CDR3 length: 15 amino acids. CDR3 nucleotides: TGTGCCAGCAGTGCGACAGGGATATTTCCCAATGAGCAGTTCTTC. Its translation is CASSATGIFPNEQFF.

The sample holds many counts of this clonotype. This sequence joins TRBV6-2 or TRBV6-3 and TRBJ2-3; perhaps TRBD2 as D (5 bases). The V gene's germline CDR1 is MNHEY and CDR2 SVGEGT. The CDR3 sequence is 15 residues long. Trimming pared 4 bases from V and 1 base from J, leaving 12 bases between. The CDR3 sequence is CASSSWGVGTDTQYF. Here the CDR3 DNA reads TGTGCCAGCAGTTCTTGGGGAGTCGGCACAGATACGCAGTATTTT.

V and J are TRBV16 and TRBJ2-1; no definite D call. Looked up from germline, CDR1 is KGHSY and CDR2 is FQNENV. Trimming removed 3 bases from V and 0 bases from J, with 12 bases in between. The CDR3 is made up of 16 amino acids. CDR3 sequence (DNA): TGTGCCAGCAGCCACGCGTACGCTAGCTCCTACAATGAGCAGTTCTTC. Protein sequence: CASSHAYASSYNEQFF.

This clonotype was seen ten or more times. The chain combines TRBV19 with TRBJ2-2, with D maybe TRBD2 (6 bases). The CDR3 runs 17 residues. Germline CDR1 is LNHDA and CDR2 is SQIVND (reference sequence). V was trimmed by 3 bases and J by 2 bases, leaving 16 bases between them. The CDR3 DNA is TGTGCCAGTAGTATGGAGGGATTTGCAGGAAACACCGGGGAGCTGTTTTTT. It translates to CASSMEGFAGNTGELFF.

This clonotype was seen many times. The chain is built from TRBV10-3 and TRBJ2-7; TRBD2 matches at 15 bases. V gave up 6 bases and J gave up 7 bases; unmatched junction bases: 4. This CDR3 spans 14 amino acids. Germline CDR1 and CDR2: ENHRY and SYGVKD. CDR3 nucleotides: TGTGCCATCAGAGGACTAGCGGGAGGGGAGGAGCAGTACTTC. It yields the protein CAIRGLAGGEEQYF.

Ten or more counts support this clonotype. The CDR3 bases are TGTGCCAGCAGCGCCACCGGGGCTAACTCAGATACGCAGTATTTT. It codes for CASSATGANSDTQYF. This rearrangement joins TRBV7-8 to TRBJ2-3; D is tentatively TRBD1 or TRBD2 (5 bases each). V lost 5 bases and J 4 bases, leaving 16 bases between the germline ends. Germline CDR1 reads SGHVS; CDR2 reads FQNEAQ. The CDR3 contains 15 residues.

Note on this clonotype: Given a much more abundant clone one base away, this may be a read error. CDR3 region: CASSLDLGGTGERFF. The CDR3 DNA is TGTGCCAGCAGCTTAGATCTAGGGGGCACCGGGGAGCGGTTTTTT. J is TRBJ2-2 and V is TRBV7-9, with 7 nucleotides matching TRBD1. The CDR3 spans 15 residues. Germline CDR1 SEHNR, CDR2 FQNEAQ (reference sequence). Looking up the rest from reference TRBV7-9 and TRBJ2-2 gives the full variable domain: DTGVSQNPRHKITKRGQNVTFRCDPISEHNRLYWYRQTLGQGPEFLTYFQNEAQLEKSRLLSDRFSAERPKGSFSTLEIQRTEQGDSAMYLCASSLDLGGTGERFFGEGSRLTVL.